This is a list of T cell receptor beta chains from one sample in a study of CD8+CD57+ T cells in acquired aplastic anemia. TCRdb re-derived calls from the reads in MiXCR, one entry per CDR3 protein. The sample shows 200,000 to 250,000 distinct CDR3 sequences, around 60% of them seen only once. Sequencing was performed on sorted CD4+, CD8+, or CD8+CD57+ T cells (not recorded which) from PBMCs. The origin of the receptors is a human donor in good health. The CDR3 runs from the conserved cysteine through the conserved F or W. D genes are given only for firm matches. Clone size is shown for a subset of rows, as once, few, many or a class of expanded clone.

17	few	TRBD1	TRBV4-3	TRBJ2-3	CASSQEGDREGADTQYF	TGCGCCAGCAGCCAAGAAGGGGACAGGGAAGGGGCAGATACGCAGTATTTT
11	many	.	TRBV7-2	TRBJ1-2	CASPFRGGYTF	TGTGCCAGTCCCTTTCGGGGAGGCTACACCTTC
20	few	.	TRBV7-9	TRBJ1-6	CASSFLRMGGGYVENSPLHF	TGTGCCAGCAGCTTCCTCCGGATGGGCGGAGGGTATGTCGAGAATTCACCCCTCCACTTT
16	few	TRBD2	TRBV10-3	TRBJ2-1	CAISGGTSGAYNEQFF	TGTGCCATCAGTGGCGGGACTAGCGGGGCCTACAATGAGCAGTTCTTC
14	.	TRBD1	TRBV5-1	TRBJ1-2	CASTSTGGTYGYTF	TGCGCCAGCACCTCCACAGGGGGCACCTATGGCTACACCTTC
19	.	.	TRBV20-1	TRBJ2-7	CSARPGLRFAGELFDEQYF	TGCAGTGCTAGGCCTGGACTACGTTTTGCCGGGGAGCTTTTCGACGAGCAGTACTTC
17	.	.	TRBV10-1	TRBJ1-1	CASSEPGRRTMNTEAFF	TGCGCCAGCAGTGAACCGGGACGCCGGACGATGAACACTGAAGCTTTCTTT
15	few	.	TRBV7-6	TRBJ2-7	CASSLLGLGKGEQYF	TGTGCCAGCAGCTTACTCGGGCTCGGGAAGGGCGAGCAGTACTTC
11	.	.	TRBV7-9	TRBJ2-7	CASSFTGEQYF	TGTGCCAGCAGCTTCACCGGGGAGCAGTACTTC
14	.	.	TRBV19	TRBJ1-5	CASTVGGSGQPQHF	TGTGCCAGTACCGTCGGGGGATCGGGGCAGCCCCAGCATTTT
14	many	TRBD1	TRBV19	TRBJ1-1	CASGRTGDWAEAFF	TGTGCCAGCGGCAGGACAGGGGACTGGGCTGAAGCTTTCTTT
14	many	.	TRBV11-2	TRBJ1-1	CASSLEGYATEAFF	TGTGCCAGCAGCTTAGAGGGCTATGCAACTGAAGCTTTCTTT
13	.	TRBD2	TRBV29-1	TRBJ2-7	CSVTLAGSYEQYF	TGCAGCGTTACACTAGCGGGATCCTACGAGCAGTACTTC
15	.	TRBD1	TRBV5-1	TRBJ2-3	CASSFQGAVTDTQYF	TGCGCCAGCAGCTTCCAGGGGGCAGTTACAGATACGCAGTATTTT
13	.	.	TRBV11-2	TRBJ1-1	CASSFTGPERAFF	TGTGCCAGCAGCTTCACAGGACCGGAGCGAGCTTTCTTT
14	many	.	TRBV19	TRBJ1-2	CASSIADSYYGYTF	TGTGCCAGTAGTATAGCGGACAGCTACTATGGCTACACCTTC
16	many	TRBD2	TRBV6-5	TRBJ2-1	CASSYSTTSGSNEQFF	TGTGCCAGCAGTTACTCGACTACTAGCGGGAGTAATGAGCAGTTCTTC
13	few	TRBD1	TRBV29-1	TRBJ2-7	CSATGTGNYEQYF	TGCAGCGCGACCGGGACAGGAAACTACGAGCAGTACTTC
16	.	.	TRBV4-3	TRBJ2-7	CASSRISGGAMNEQYF	TGCGCCAGCAGCCGAATTTCTGGGGGGGCAATGAACGAGCAGTACTTC
15	.	.	TRBV10-3	TRBJ2-7	CAISVMIGESYEQYF	TGTGCCATCAGTGTTATGATAGGTGAATCCTACGAGCAGTACTTC
14	.	.	TRBV20-1	TRBJ1-2	CSARGGAAGYGYTF	TGCAGTGCCAGAGGTGGGGCAGCCGGCTATGGCTACACCTTC
15	.	.	TRBV7-9	TRBJ1-4	CASSPAHQGKQKLFF	TGTGCCAGCAGCCCGGCACACCAAGGGAAGCAAAAACTGTTCTTT
13	many	.	TRBV7-7	TRBJ1-1	CASSQSRGTEAFF	TGTGCCAGCAGCCAGAGTCGGGGCACTGAAGCTTTCTTT
19	.	TRBD2	TRBV11-3	TRBJ2-3	CASSSGASGSLTEADTQYF	TGTGCCAGCAGCTCGGGGGCTAGCGGGAGCCTAACTGAGGCAGATACGCAGTATTTT
16	many	TRBD1	TRBV4-3	TRBJ1-3	CASSQDYRGLRNTIYF	TGCGCCAGCAGCCAAGATTATAGGGGGCTGCGAAACACCATATATTTT
11	.	.	TRBV20-1	TRBJ2-1	CSASRDSGQFF	TGCAGTGCTAGTAGGGACTCTGGGCAGTTCTTC
16	.	.	TRBV5-4	TRBJ2-7	CASSQDRGGLPLEQYF	TGTGCCAGCAGCCAAGATCGAGGGGGGCTCCCACTCGAGCAGTACTTC
13	.	.	TRBV7-2	TRBJ2-7	CASSLHLGYEQYF	TGTGCCAGCAGCTTACACCTAGGATACGAGCAGTACTTC
14	.	TRBD1	TRBV12-3/TRBV12-4	TRBJ1-1	CASSLAQGAGEAFF	TGTGCCAGCAGTTTAGCGCAGGGGGCCGGTGAAGCTTTCTTT
15	.	TRBD2	TRBV10-2	TRBJ2-7	CASSRASGPSYEQYF	TGCGCCAGCAGTCGGGCTAGCGGGCCTTCCTACGAGCAGTACTTC
10	.	TRBD1	TRBV6-5	TRBJ2-7	CAVSGGEQYF	TGTGCTGTGTCAGGGGGCGAGCAGTACTTC
15	many	.	TRBV3-1	TRBJ2-4	CASSQAERVVNIQYF	TGTGCCAGCAGCCAAGCGGAGCGAGTCGTAAACATTCAGTACTTC
14	.	.	TRBV19	TRBJ2-7	CASGMTVGVYEQYF	TGTGCCAGCGGCATGACAGTGGGGGTATACGAGCAGTACTTC
15	.	TRBD2	TRBV24-1	TRBJ2-1	CATSRPSSGRNEQFF	TGTGCCACCAGTAGACCCAGTAGCGGGAGGAATGAGCAGTTCTTC
13	.	.	TRBV7-3	TRBJ2-5	CASSAPGRETQYF	TGCGCCAGCAGCGCCCCGGGGCGAGAGACCCAGTACTTC
15	many	TRBD1	TRBV7-9	TRBJ1-5	CASSASGTESQPQHF	TGTGCCAGCAGCGCGTCCGGGACAGAAAGTCAGCCCCAGCATTTT